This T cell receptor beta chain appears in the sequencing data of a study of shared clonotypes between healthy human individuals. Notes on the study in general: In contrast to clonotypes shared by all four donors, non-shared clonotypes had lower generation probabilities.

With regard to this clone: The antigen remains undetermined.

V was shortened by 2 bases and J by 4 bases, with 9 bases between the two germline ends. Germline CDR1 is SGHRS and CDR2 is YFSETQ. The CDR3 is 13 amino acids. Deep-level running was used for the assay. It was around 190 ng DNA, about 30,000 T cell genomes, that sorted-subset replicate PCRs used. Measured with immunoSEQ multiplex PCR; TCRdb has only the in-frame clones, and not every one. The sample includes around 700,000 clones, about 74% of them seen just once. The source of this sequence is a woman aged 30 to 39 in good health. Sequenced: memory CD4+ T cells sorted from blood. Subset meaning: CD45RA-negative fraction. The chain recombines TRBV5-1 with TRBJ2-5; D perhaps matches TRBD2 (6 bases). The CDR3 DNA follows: TGCGCCAGCAGCTTTAACGGGAGAGAGACCCAGTACTTC. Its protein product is CASSFNGRETQYF.